The 25 T cell receptor beta chains given below trace back to one sample, sequenced in a study of T cell responses to AZD1222 COVID-19 vaccine (dated by TCRdb to about 2021). Library creation used the immunoSEQ multiplex PCR assay. Sourced from immuneACCESS, this table was stored by TCRdb with only in-frame sequences that have V and J called. A share of the clones is absent; for the studies checked, an unresolved V gene accounts for under half, and the remainder has no known explanation. The sample includes tens of thousands of clones, with around 78% observed a single time. Of the sample, roughly 4% is held by the ten largest clones. The time point label here, explained by the study, means: about 28 days (+/-7) after the second vaccine dose. Specimen: peripheral blood, collected 28 days after the second AZD1222 dose. All receptors derive from an adult who received the AZD1222 COVID-19 vaccine.

The V call is TRBV4-1, the J call TRBJ2-2; TRBD1 aligns across 11 bases. Germline CDR1 is MGHRA and CDR2 is YSYEKL. The CDR3 length is 17 residues. J lost 5 bases, V lost 3 bases, and 8 bases had no gene match. CDR3 sequence (DNA): TGCGCCAGCAGCCAGGGGACAGGGGGAAGTAGGACCGGGGAGCTGTTTTTT. The encoded protein is CASSQGTGGSRTGELFF.

The J gene is TRBJ2-3, the V gene TRBV9; TRBD1 matches 8 bases. The CDR3 covers 16 residues. J was trimmed by 9 bases and V by 0 bases; bases with no gene match: 12. CDR1 is SGDLS and CDR2 is YYNGEE in the germline V gene. CDR3 amino acids: CASSVALRQGFDTQYF. The CDR3 DNA is TGTGCCAGCAGCGTAGCTCTGAGACAGGGGTTCGACACGCAGTATTTT.

The chain carries TRBV10-3 and TRBJ2-1, with D possibly matching TRBD1 (6 bases). The CDR3 runs 16 residues. V was pared by 5 bases and J by 0 bases, with 14 bases between. Germline V CDR1 and CDR2: ENHRY, SYGVKD. The CDR3 loop is CAISYRDLSSYNEQFF. CDR3 coding DNA: TGTGCCATCAGTTACAGGGACCTCAGCTCCTACAATGAGCAGTTCTTC.

A word on this clone: The sample holds other DNA sequences that translate to the same CDR3. The rearrangement links TRBV19 to TRBJ1-6; 8 bases map to TRBD1. CDR1 is LNHDA, CDR2 SQIVND, per germline (reference sequence). The V and J ends lost 3 bases and 7 bases, in that order; junction bases with no gene match: 2. This CDR3 is 14 amino acids long. The CDR3 reads CASSIQGANSPLHF. The CDR3 coding sequence is TGTGCCAGTAGTATCCAGGGGGCAAATTCACCCCTCCACTTT. Drawing the rest from reference TRBV19 and TRBJ1-6, the complete variable domain is DGGITQSPKYLFRKEGQNVTLSCEQNLNHDAMYWYRQDPGQGLRLIYYSQIVNDFQKGDIAEGYSVSREKKESFPLTVTSAQKNPTAFYLCASSIQGANSPLHFGNGTRLTVT.

The rearrangement joins TRBV9 to TRBJ1-2; D is unresolved. CDR3 size: 13 residues. Trimming took 1 base from V and 8 from J, leaving 12 bases between them. From germline, CDR1 is SGDLS and CDR2 YYNGEE. The CDR3 sequence is CASSVSPQEGYTF. Written as DNA, the CDR3 is TGTGCCAGCAGCGTATCTCCGCAGGAAGGCTACACCTTC.

CDR3 sequence reads: CASTPPGLAGGSSYNEQFF. Written as DNA, the CDR3 is TGTGCCAGCACTCCTCCCGGACTAGCGGGGGGCAGCTCCTACAATGAGCAGTTCTTC. J is TRBJ2-1 and V is TRBV7-2, with 14 bases lining up with TRBD2. The CDR3 is 19 amino acids. V was clipped by 7 bases and J by 0 bases; unmatched bases: 11. Looked up from germline, CDR1 is SGHTA and CDR2 is FQGNSA.

The chain is built from TRBV19 and TRBJ2-3; D is perhaps TRBD1 (5 bases). The length of the CDR3 is 15 residues. V lost 1 base to trimming and J lost 0 bases, with 8 bases between them. Per the germline V gene, CDR1 is LNHDA and CDR2 is SQIVND (reference sequence). CDR3 in DNA: TGTGCCAGTAGTATAGCCAGGGCTAGCACAGATACGCAGTATTTT. Amino acids: CASSIARASTDTQYF.

The V gene is TRBV7-2, the J gene TRBJ2-1; D is ambiguous. Germline CDR1 and CDR2: SGHTA and FQGNSA. This CDR3 has 12 amino acids. V lost 4 bases and J lost 2, with 3 bases in between. The CDR3 reads CASSSPYNEQFF. CDR3 DNA sequence: TGTGCCAGCAGCTCCCCCTACAATGAGCAGTTCTTC.

To note about this clone: One end of the junction does not line up with germline, which may come from a read error. The same CDR3 is also encoded by other DNA sequences in this sample. V is TRBV9 and J is TRBJ2-5; no reliable D call. Germline-derived CDR1 and CDR2 are SGDLS and YYNGEE. The CDR3 runs to 14 residues. The CDR3 loop reads CASSVGGYQETQYF. The CDR3, as DNA: TGTGCCAGCAGCGTAGGGGGTTACCAAGAGACTCAGTACTTC.

The chain uses TRBV7-8 and TRBJ1-5, with D possibly being TRBD1 (6 bases). The length of the CDR3 is 16 residues. V lost 3 bases, J lost 1 base, and 13 bases lay in between. Germline values: CDR1 SGHVS, CDR2 FQNEAQ. CDR3 loop: CASSLEGGLSNQPQHF. DNA of the CDR3: TGTGCCAGCAGCTTGGAGGGGGGGTTGAGCAATCAGCCCCAGCATTTT.

This clone was found a few times. The V and J genes are TRBV5-1 and TRBJ1-3; a weak D match, TRBD1 (6 bases). Germline CDR1 and CDR2: SGHRS and YFSETQ. This CDR3 is built from 16 residues. Deletions cut 4 bases from V and 0 bases from J, with 14 bases between. CDR3 protein: CASSQGTRRSGNTIYF. The CDR3 region has the DNA TGCGCCAGCAGCCAGGGGACGCGCCGCTCTGGAAACACCATATATTTT.

The V gene is TRBV18, the J gene TRBJ1-2; D possibly corresponds to TRBD1 (5 bases). The CDR3 runs 18 residues. V lost 3 bases, J lost 8 bases, and 28 bases lay in between. Germline CDR1 reads KGHSH; CDR2 reads LQKENI. In nucleotides, the CDR3 is TGTGCCAGCTCACCGGGGTCTAGCAGGGCGGCATATCGTTTAGGCTACACCTTC. The encoded protein is CASSPGSSRAAYRLGYTF.

The chain combines TRBV7-9 with TRBJ2-1, with a possible D match to TRBD2 (5 bases). CDR1 and CDR2 (germline): SEHNR, FQNEAQ (reference sequence). With 5 bases removed from V and 2 bases from J, the gap between germline ends came to 13 bases. The CDR3 spans 15 residues. CDR3 sequence (DNA): TGTGCCAGCAGCCTTGACCCGGGGACCTACAATGAGCAGTTCTTC. Its protein is CASSLDPGTYNEQFF.

This clone came up once. The sample contains more than one DNA sequence encoding this CDR3. V and J are TRBV19 and TRBJ1-1; 8 bases agree with TRBD1. V shed 5 bases, J shed 1 base, and the junction held 3 bases outside the gene matches. This CDR3 comprises 14 residues. Germline V gene lookup returns CDR1 LNHDA and CDR2 SQIVND (reference sequence). The CDR3 sequence: CASSFGTGNTEAFF. CDR3 nucleotide sequence: TGTGCCAGTAGTTTTGGGACAGGGAACACTGAAGCTTTCTTT.

This clone turned up a few times. The CDR3 bases are TGCAGCGTTGATAGGACAGGGGAATTCTATGGCTACACCTTC. Its protein product is CSVDRTGEFYGYTF. The chain is built from TRBV29-1 and TRBJ1-2, with TRBD1 identical over 9 bases. V shed 3 bases and J 4 bases; nucleotides not matched to a gene: 6. CDR1 and CDR2 from the germline V gene are SQVTM and ANQGSEA. CDR3 size: 14 residues.

The V and J genes are TRBV18 and TRBJ2-7; 8 nucleotides align to TRBD1. CDR1 and CDR2 (germline): KGHSH, LQKENI. V lost 5 bases and J lost 3; bases outside the gene matches: 6. This CDR3 is 14 amino acids long. The CDR3 sequence: CASSADRGGYEQYF. The CDR3 nucleotides read TGTGCCAGCTCAGCCGACAGGGGCGGCTACGAGCAGTACTTC. The full variable domain, its missing parts supplied by reference TRBV18 and TRBJ2-7, is NAGVMQNPRHLVRRRGQEARLRCSPMKGHSHVYWYRQLPEEGLKFMVYLQKENIIDESGMPKERFSAEFPKEGPSILRIQQVVRGDSAAYFCASSADRGGYEQYFGPGTRLTVT.

The J gene is TRBJ2-6, the V gene TRBV4-1; D ambiguous. Trimming pared 0 bases from V and 0 bases from J, leaving 15 bases between. CDR3 length: 19 amino acids. Germline CDR1 reads MGHRA; CDR2 reads YSYEKL. The CDR3 is CASSQEFDGLASGANVLTF. The CDR3 region has the DNA TGCGCCAGCAGCCAAGAATTCGACGGCTTAGCCTCTGGGGCCAACGTCCTGACTTTC.

The table lists this clone with a count of one. The rearrangement uses TRBV3-1 (or the pseudogene TRBV3-2) and TRBJ2-1, with 7 bases fitting TRBD2. Per germline, CDR1 LGHDT and CDR2 YNNKEL (reference sequence). The V gene end was trimmed by 1 base and the J gene end by 3 bases; junction bases not matched to a gene: 3. CDR3 length equals 15 residues. CDR3 DNA: TGTGCCAGCAGCCAAGTGACTAGCAGCTACAATGAGCAGTTCTTC. It specifies CASSQVTSSYNEQFF.

The rearrangement uses TRBV7-2 and TRBJ1-3; possible D gene TRBD1, 5 bases. The CDR3 consists of 18 residues. CDR1 and CDR2 (germline): SGHTA, FQGNSA. V was shortened by 1 base and J by 0 bases, with 16 bases between the two germline ends. The CDR3 sequence: CASSLVGGGSNSGNTIYF. CDR3 coding DNA: TGTGCCAGCAGCTTAGTTGGGGGGGGGTCCAACTCTGGAAACACCATATATTTT. Using reference TRBV7-2 and TRBJ1-3 for the parts outside the CDR3, the full variable domain is GAGVSQSPSNKVTEKGKDVELRCDPISGHTALYWYRQSLGQGLEFLIYFQGNSAPDKSGLPSDRFSAERTGGSVSTLTIQRTQQEDSAVYLCASSLVGGGSNSGNTIYFGEGSWLTVV.

J is TRBJ1-4 and V is TRBV20-1; D remains ambiguous. The CDR3 is made up of 11 amino acids. V was trimmed by 4 bases and J by 4 bases, leaving 4 bases between them. CDR1 and CDR2 (germline): DFQATT, SNEGSKA (reference sequence). CDR3 bases: TGCAGTGCTAATAATAATGAAAAACTGTTTTTT. This codes for CSANNNEKLFF.

The chain employs TRBV12-3 or TRBV12-4 and TRBJ1-2, with TRBD1 as a possible D gene (5 bases). With 6 bases removed from V and 8 bases from J, the gap between germline ends came to 16 bases. This CDR3 region has 13 residues. In DNA form, the CDR3 reads TGTGCCAGCAGGCCACAGGCTTCCGTGGGCTACACCTTC. This gives the protein CASRPQASVGYTF.

This clone was seen a handful of times. The chain joins TRBV18 to TRBJ1-1; D unresolved. There are 16 residues in the CDR3. Germline loops: CDR1 KGHSH, CDR2 LQKENI. The germline V and J ends were trimmed by 2 bases and 2 bases, with 15 bases remaining between them. CDR3 coding DNA: TGTGCCAGCTCACCATTTGATCGGAACTTAAACACTGAAGCTTTCTTT. This codes for CASSPFDRNLNTEAFF.

The chain carries TRBV6-2 or TRBV6-3 and TRBJ2-7; 8 nucleotides line up with TRBD2. This CDR3 spans 16 amino acids. CDR1 is MNHEY and CDR2 is SVGEGT in the germline V gene. V shed 2 bases, J shed 6 bases, and the junction held 12 bases outside the gene matches. CDR3 amino acids: CASSYDSGAVLSEQYF. The CDR3 DNA follows: TGTGCCAGCAGTTACGATAGCGGGGCAGTTCTTTCCGAGCAGTACTTC.

The V gene is TRBV30, the J gene TRBJ2-1, with 9 positions matching TRBD1. Germline V gives CDR1 GTSNPN, CDR2 SVGIG (reference sequence). CDR3 length: 13 residues. Trimming removed 3 bases from V and 9 bases from J; junction bases left unmatched: 6. The CDR3 region has the DNA TGTGCCTGGAGGACAGGGGGGATAGGTGAGCAGTTCTTC. It specifies CAWRTGGIGEQFF.

This clone has a handful of counts. This rearrangement joins TRBV6-5 to TRBJ1-1; D gene uncertain. CDR1 and CDR2 (germline): MNHEY, SVGAGI. The CDR3 sequence is 13 residues long. V gave up 0 bases and J gave up 10 bases, with 12 bases separating them. This chain's CDR3 is CASSYSQDLGAFF. The CDR3 DNA follows: TGTGCCAGCAGTTACTCCCAGGATCTGGGAGCTTTCTTT.